This TCR beta chain was obtained from a study of CD8+ T cells in alopecia areata (dated by TCRdb to between 2017 and 2018). Regarding the research as a whole: Treated patients were enrolled in an open-label pilot trial of oral tofacitinib at 5 to 10 mg twice daily for moderate-to-severe alopecia areata. Tofacitinib was administered for 6 to 18 months, and 6 months of follow-up off drug were then conducted to assess delayed response and recurrence. For the treated patients, the SALT score, which quantifies what percentage of scalp surface area is affected, served as the measure of disease severity. To study T cell clonal expansion in alopecia areata, the researchers applied high-throughput TCRbeta sequencing to both the C3H/HeJ mouse model and human patients. Human TCRbeta sequencing covered scalp tissue and sorted CD4+ and CD8+ peripheral blood T cells from patchy and totalis/universalis alopecia areata patients and healthy controls. Biopsies were taken from tofacitinib-treated patients at baseline and again at 4 and 24 weeks into treatment, and several of those patients also had a later scalp biopsy. Scalp clonality was compared among normal scalp (n=4), patchy alopecia areata scalp (n=8), and alopecia totalis/universalis scalp (n=8). RNA was extracted with the PAXgene miRNA kit for fixed scalp, the miRNeasy kit for PBMCs, and the RNeasy kit for mouse skin. TCRbeta CDR3 regions were amplified by immunoSEQ multiplex PCR using 35 Vbeta forward and 13 Jbeta reverse primers. Broader findings and caveats from the paper: With tofacitinib, both scalp clonality and the number of expanded CD8+ clones among the top 100 scalp clones went down significantly. Higher clonality and more expanded CD8+ clones were observed in lesional scalp than in normal scalp, particularly in alopecia totalis/universalis, a finding suggestive of antigenic drive. Because the treated cohort was small and included a single nonresponder, larger studies are needed to assess links between baseline CD8+ expansion and response. During tofacitinib treatment, many expanded lesional clones remained in scalp and blood, and this persistence may partly explain relapse after treatment is stopped. Shared TCR sequences between patients were less evident than in mice, which may be partly attributable to HLA diversity in the patient population. Resident alphabeta T cells in normal human skin are also sequenced, complicating scalp TCR repertoire analysis, unlike mouse skin dominated by gammadelta T cells.

Points on this clone: The antigen this receptor binds is unknown. No much larger clone is present one base from it, and per-base qualities are unavailable.

Reading the label with the study, this specimen's treatment or condition is: oral pan-JAK inhibitor, 5-10 mg twice daily. Lesional scalp punch biopsies and peripheral blood were obtained from alopecia areata patients. PBMCs were isolated by density centrifugation and stained for CD3, CD4 and CD8, after which CD4+ and CD8+ T cells were sorted on a FACSAria. Library creation used the immunoSEQ multiplex PCR assay. RNA was extracted from all samples and reverse transcribed into cDNA, which served as template for TCR sequencing. First-strand cDNA was synthesized with SuperScript III using a 2:1 mix of oligo-dT and random hexamers. A synthetic immune receptor repertoire was used to measure amplification bias, and any remaining bias was corrected computationally. The study's own analysis went as follows. Raw reads were preprocessed to remove errors, and CDR3 was defined according to IMGT conventions as the region from the conserved cysteine to phenylalanine. Clonality was computed as 1 minus the Shannon entropy, with the entropy normalized by log2 of the number of productive unique TCRs. CD4 or CD8 identity of scalp clones was inferred by cross-referencing scalp TCRbeta sequences with sorted blood CD4 and CD8 repertoires. TCRdb took over this immuneACCESS table, retaining in-frame rearrangements with V and J assigned. Such tables are incomplete; in checked studies, under half of the missing clones stem from an unresolved V gene, and the remainder is unexplained. V and J calls and clone size follow that table, whereas D and trimming were derived from the DNA. Recorded for this sample are 200,000 to 250,000 clones; under 40% of them occurred a single time. The ten largest clones add up to more than 0.4% of the sample.

The germline V gene sets CDR1 to SGDLS and CDR2 to YYNGEE. The CDR3, from cysteine to phenylalanine, totals 16 residues. The only DNA kept is the CDR3, 48 bases in frame from the first base. Trimming accounts for 0 bases at V and 4 bases at J, while the number of junction bases matched to no gene is 8. The sample in question was CD4+ T cells sorted from blood, obtained at approximately week 30, from a patient treated with tofacitinib. The chain is encoded by TRBV9 joined to TRBJ2-7; the central 9 bases match TRBD2. The sequence was obtained from a human donor with alopecia areata. The nucleotide sequence is given as TGTGCCAGCAGCGTAGCGTTTAGCGGGAGTACTTACGAGCAGTACTTC. This yields the protein CASSVAFSGSTYEQYF.